This T cell receptor beta chain was sequenced in a study of blood T cell repertoires in COVID-19. About the research overall: There were acute and convalescent COVID-19 samples, and they came from the United States, Italy and Spain. PBMCs, B-cell-depleted T cells, or T cells provided the cDNA or gDNA that made up the material.

Trimming removed 1 base from V and 7 bases from J; junction bases left unmatched: 14. From germline, CDR1 is LNHNV and CDR2 YYDKDF (reference sequence). CDR3 size: 18 residues. In the original processing: Reference gene primer amplification gave estimated nucleated cell counts. This table comes from immunoSEQ multiplex PCR, and its TCRdb copy is limited to in-frame clones, with some not included. V, J and clone size are those of that table, while D and trimming were read from the DNA. Here the sample spans around 150,000 clones, 60% to 85% being singletons. Material: peripheral blood. This receptor was obtained from a man in his 60s with acute or convalescent COVID-19. The chain links TRBV15 to TRBJ2-1; 9 bases match TRBD2. In nucleotides, the CDR3 is TGTGCCACCAGCAGAGGATTGTGGGAGACTAGCGGAAGAAATGAGCAGTTCTTC. Its translation: CATSRGLWETSGRNEQFF.